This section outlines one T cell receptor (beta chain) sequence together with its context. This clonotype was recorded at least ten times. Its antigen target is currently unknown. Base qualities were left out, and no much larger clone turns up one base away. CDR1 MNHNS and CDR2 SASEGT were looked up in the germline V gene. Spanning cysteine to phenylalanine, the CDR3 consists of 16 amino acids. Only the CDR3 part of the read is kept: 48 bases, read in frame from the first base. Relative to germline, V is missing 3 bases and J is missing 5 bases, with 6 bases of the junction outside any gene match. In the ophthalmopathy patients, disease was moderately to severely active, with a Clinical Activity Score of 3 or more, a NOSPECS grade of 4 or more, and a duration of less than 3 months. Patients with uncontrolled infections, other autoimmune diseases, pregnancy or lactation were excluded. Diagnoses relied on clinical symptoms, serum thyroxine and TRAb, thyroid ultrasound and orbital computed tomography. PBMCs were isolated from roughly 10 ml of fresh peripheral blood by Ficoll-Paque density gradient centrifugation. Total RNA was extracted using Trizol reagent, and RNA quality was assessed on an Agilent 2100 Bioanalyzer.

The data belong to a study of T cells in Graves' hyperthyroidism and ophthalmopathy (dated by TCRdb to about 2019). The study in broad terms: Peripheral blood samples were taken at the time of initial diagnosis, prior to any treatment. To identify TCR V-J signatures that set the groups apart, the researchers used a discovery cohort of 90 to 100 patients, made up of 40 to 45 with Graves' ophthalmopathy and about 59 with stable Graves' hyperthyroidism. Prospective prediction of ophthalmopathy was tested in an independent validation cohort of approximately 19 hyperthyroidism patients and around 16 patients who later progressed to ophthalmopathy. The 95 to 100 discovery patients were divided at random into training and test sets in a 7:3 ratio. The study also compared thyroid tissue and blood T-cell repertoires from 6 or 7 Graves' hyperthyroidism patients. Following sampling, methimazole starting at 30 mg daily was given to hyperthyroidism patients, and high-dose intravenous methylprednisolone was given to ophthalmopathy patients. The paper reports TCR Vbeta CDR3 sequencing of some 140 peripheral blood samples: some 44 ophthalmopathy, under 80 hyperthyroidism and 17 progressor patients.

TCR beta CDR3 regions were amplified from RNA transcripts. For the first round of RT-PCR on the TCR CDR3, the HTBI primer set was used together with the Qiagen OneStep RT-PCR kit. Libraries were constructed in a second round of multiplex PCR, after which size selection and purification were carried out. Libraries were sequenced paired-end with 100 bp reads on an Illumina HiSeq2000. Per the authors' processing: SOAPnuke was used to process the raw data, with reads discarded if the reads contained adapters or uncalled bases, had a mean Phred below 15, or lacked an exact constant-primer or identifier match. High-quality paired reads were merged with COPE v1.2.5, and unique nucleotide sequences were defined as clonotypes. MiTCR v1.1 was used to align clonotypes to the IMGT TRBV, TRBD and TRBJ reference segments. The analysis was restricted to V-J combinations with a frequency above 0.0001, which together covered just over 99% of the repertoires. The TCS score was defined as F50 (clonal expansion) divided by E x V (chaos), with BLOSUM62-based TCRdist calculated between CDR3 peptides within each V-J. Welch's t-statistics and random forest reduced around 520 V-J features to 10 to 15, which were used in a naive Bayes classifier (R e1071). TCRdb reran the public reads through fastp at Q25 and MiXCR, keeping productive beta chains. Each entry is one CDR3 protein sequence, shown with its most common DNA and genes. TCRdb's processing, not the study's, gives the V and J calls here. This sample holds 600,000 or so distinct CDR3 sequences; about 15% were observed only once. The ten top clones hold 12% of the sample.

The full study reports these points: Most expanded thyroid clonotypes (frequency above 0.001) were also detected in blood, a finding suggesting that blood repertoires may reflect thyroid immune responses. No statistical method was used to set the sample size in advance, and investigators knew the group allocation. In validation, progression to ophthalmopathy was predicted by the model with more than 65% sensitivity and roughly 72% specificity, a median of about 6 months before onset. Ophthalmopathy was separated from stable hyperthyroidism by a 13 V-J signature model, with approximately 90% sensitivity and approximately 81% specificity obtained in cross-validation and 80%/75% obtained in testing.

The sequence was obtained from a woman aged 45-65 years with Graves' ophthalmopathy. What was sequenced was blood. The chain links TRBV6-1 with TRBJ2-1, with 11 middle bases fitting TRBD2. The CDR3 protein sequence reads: CASSDPGTSGHNEQFF. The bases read TGTGCCAGCAGTGATCCCGGGACTAGCGGTCACAATGAGCAGTTCTTC.